This T cell receptor (beta chain) was documented in a study of T cells in localized non-small cell lung cancer. Comment on this clone: Its antigen is unidentified.

Findings and caveats of the study: Longer overall survival was associated with a higher density of T cells in the blood.

This CDR3 spans 13 amino acids. From germline, CDR1 is SNHLY and CDR2 FYNNEI. Trimming took off 4 bases at V and 3 bases at J, with 9 bases between the two ends. Profiling relied on immunoSEQ multiplex PCR, and the TCRdb table lists in-frame clones only, not all of them. The sample lists approximately 10,000 clones; roughly 90% were seen once. Specimen: peripheral blood, collected before any cancer treatment. The sequence derives from a female donor aged 60 or older with stage II squamous cell lung carcinoma. V is TRBV2 and J is TRBJ1-2; D ambiguous. CDR3: CASSGRLYYGYTF. CDR3 DNA: TGTGCCAGCAGTGGCCGATTATACTATGGCTACACCTTC.